This T cell receptor (beta chain) is from a study of cytomegalovirus exposure and HLA in healthy donors. Notes on the study in general: The tendency of first-cohort TCR clusters to co-occur in the roughly 130 validation repertoires emerged from a later analysis. Reports credit the classifier with highly specific, highly sensitive diagnosis of cytomegalovirus status. Specificity of three CMV-associated chains for CMV antigens was verified in vitro.

The germline V gene encodes CDR1 MGHRA and CDR2 YSYEKL. V lost 4 bases to trimming and J lost 1 base; unmatched junction nucleotides: 13. The CDR3 contains 19 residues. Sequencing was performed with immunoSEQ multiplex PCR; in TCRdb, only in-frame clones are kept and a portion is missing. The table shows under 140,000 clones, with roughly nine tenths occurring only once. Notes on this clone: No antigen is known for it.

V usage is TRBV4-1 and J usage is TRBJ2-6; 7 nucleotides agree with TRBD1. The origin of this receptor is a young woman in good health and CMV-seronegative. The sample was PBMCs. In DNA, the CDR3 is TGCGCCAGCAGCCCCGCCGTGGGGACAGTGTTTTCTGGGGCCAACGTCCTGACTTTC. This encodes CASSPAVGTVFSGANVLTF.